A selection of T cell receptor beta chains follows, all from one sample in a study of OX40 agonist ivuxolimab in advanced cancers. TCRdb's table, derived via immunoSEQ multiplex PCR, lists solely in-frame clones and lacks some. The sample has under 85,000 clones, 90% to 95% seen once; the top ten hold 0.55% to 0.8%. This material consisted of CD4+ or CD8+ T cells sorted from blood, taken in a trial of the OX40 agonist ivuxolimab. These receptor sequences come from an adult with an advanced solid tumor such as melanoma, head and neck, liver or kidney cancer. CDR3s include the opening cysteine and the closing phenylalanine or tryptophan. The order of the fields is V gene, CDR3 protein.

>TRBV7-3
CASSLTPGNELFF
>TRBV18
CASSPGQGSQTQYF
>TRBV18
CASSLTGGAGNEQFF
>TRBV9
CASSVGTSTQETQYF
>TRBV28
CASTRLGGRTEAFF
>TRBV28
CASTVGTQPQHF
>TRBV5-1
CASSWTSGSPSSYEQYF
>TRBV29-1
CSVDEGGTDTQYF
>TRBV25-1
CASSGPGALTHQPQHF
>TRBV7-9
CASSRTGTGSYEQYF
>TRBV5-4
CASSMDEAGVPYEQYF
>TRBV5-1
CASSLVASGKVYNEQFF
>TRBV6-1
CASSSQGMVTGELFF
>TRBV2
CASSDPGAPTDTQYF
>TRBV19
CASSIPGKGDTQYF
>TRBV7-2
CASSLDPRFRYF
>TRBV4-1
CASSLGLAGINTGELFF
>TRBV11-3
CASSTDTGELFF
>TRBV5-5
CASKHLSGGGDTQYF
>TRBV4-3
CASSQGRIRFYSGRGTGELFF
>TRBV5-1
CASSLETLYNSPLHF
>TRBV9
CASSVAETLYNEQFF
>TRBV19
CASSMWGGGTDTQYF
>TRBV4-1
CASSWGSSPEETQYF
>TRBV29-1
CSVSGDYEQYF
>TRBV18
CASSPGRETQYF
>TRBV18
CASSPTEQDTEAFF
>TRBV5-1
CASSLDGKESQPQHF
>TRBV4-3
CASSQRGQGAGDTQYF
>TRBV4-2
CASSQATAGNTIYF
>TRBV6-6
CASSQGWDSYEQYF
>TRBV5-1
CASSLVGASSYEQYF
>TRBV10-2
CASSDPAGPGETQYF
>TRBV5-1
CASSAGPDNEKLFF
>TRBV29-1
CSARDRVLGEQFF
>TRBV9
CASSLQTNYGYTF
>TRBV27
CASSFTRNYGYTF
>TRBV7-2
CASSVLTGGGGKEQFF
>TRBV6-4
CASSKEFTATGAGYTF
>TRBV11-2
CASSLDSGTRNEQYF
>TRBV14
CASSQGNQPQHF
>TRBV6-5
CASSYSGRRNEQFF
>TRBV11-1
CASSVSLSTEAFF
>TRBV5-7
CASSFGTQTSAEAFF
>TRBV28
CASSLPSQETQYF
>TRBV2
CASSLPGNEQFF
>TRBV7-6
CASSSYPGEAYNEQFF
>TRBV7-9
CASSPGTGIVDTQYF